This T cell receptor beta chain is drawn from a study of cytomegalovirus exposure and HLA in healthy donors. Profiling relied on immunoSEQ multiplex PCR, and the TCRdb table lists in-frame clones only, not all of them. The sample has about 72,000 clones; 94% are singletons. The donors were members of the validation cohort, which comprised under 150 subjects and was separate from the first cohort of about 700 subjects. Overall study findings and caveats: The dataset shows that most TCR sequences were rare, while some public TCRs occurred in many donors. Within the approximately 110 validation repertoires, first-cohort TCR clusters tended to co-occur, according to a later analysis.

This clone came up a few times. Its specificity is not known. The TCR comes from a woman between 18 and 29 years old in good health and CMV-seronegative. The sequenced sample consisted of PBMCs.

The CDR3 protein is CASSQEPTYEQYF. The CDR3 DNA is TGCGCCAGCAGCCAAGAGCCTACCTACGAGCAGTACTTC. This rearrangement joins TRBV4-1 to TRBJ2-7; D unresolved. CDR3 size: 13 residues. The V gene lost 0 bases and the J gene lost 2 bases, with 5 bases spanning the gap. Germline V gives CDR1 MGHRA, CDR2 YSYEKL.